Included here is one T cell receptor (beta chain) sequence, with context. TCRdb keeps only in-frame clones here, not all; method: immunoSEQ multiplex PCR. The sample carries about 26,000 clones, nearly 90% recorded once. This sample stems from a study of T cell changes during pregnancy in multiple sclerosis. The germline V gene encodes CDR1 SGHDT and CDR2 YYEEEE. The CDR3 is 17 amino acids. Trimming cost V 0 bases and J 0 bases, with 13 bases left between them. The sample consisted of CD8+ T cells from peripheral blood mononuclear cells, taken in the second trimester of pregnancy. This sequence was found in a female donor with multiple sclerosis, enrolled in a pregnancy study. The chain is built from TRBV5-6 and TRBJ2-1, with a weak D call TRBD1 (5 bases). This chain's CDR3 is CASSLARTPSSYNEQFF. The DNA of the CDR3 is TGTGCCAGCAGCTTGGCTCGGACACCGAGCTCCTACAATGAGCAGTTCTTC.